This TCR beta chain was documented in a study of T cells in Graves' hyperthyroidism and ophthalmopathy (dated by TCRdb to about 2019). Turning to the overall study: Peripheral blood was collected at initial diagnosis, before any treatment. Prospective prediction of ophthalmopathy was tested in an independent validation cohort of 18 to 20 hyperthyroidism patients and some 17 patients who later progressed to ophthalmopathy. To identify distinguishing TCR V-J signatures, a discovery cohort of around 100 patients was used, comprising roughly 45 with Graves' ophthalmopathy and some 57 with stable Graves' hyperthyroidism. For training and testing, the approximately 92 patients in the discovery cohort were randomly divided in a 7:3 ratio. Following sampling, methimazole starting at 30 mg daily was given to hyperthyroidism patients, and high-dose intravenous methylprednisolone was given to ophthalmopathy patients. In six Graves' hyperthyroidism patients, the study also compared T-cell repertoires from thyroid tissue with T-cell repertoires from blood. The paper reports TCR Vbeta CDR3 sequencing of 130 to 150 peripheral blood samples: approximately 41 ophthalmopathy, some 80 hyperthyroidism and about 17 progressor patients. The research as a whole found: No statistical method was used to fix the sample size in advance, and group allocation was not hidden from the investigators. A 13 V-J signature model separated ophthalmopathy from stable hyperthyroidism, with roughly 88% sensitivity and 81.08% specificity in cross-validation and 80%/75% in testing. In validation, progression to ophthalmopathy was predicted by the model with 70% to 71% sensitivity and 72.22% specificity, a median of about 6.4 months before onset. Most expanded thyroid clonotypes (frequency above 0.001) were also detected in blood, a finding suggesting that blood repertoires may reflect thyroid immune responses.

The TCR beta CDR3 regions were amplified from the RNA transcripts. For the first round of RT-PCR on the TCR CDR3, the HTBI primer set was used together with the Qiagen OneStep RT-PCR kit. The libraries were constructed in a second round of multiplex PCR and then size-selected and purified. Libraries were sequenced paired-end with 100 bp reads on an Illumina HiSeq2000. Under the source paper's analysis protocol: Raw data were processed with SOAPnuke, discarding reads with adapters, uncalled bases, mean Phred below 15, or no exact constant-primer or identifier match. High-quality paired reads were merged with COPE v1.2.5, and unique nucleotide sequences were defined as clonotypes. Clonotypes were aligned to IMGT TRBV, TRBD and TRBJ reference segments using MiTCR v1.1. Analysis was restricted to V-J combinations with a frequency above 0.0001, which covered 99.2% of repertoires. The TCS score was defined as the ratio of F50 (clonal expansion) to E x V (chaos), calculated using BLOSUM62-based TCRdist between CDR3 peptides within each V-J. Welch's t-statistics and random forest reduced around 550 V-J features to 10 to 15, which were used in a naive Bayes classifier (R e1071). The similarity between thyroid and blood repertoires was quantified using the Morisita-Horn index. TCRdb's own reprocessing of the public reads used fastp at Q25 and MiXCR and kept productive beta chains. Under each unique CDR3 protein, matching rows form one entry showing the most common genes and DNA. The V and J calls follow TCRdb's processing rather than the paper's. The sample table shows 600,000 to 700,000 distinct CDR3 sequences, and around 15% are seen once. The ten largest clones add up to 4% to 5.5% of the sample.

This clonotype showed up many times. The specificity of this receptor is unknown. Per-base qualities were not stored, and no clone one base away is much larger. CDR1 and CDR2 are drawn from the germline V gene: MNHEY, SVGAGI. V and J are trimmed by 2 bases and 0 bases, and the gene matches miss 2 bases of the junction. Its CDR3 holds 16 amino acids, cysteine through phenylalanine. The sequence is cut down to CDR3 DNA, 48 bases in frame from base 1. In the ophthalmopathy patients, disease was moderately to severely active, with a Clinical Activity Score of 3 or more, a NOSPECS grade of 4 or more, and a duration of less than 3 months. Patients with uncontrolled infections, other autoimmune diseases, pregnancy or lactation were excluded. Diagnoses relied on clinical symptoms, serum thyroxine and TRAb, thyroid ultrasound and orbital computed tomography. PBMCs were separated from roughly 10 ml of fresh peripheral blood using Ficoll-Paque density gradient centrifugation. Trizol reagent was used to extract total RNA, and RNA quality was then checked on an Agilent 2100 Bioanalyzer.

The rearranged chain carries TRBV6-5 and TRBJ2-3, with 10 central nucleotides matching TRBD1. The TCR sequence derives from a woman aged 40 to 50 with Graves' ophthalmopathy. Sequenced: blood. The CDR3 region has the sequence CASSYGTGVSTDTQYF. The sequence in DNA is TGTGCCAGCAGTTACGGGACAGGGGTTAGCACAGATACGCAGTATTTT.